The 16 T cell receptor beta chains below were found in one sample sequenced in a study of metastatic and nonmetastatic thyroid tumors. Thyroid surgery was performed in patients who had received no treatment beforehand. Through MiXCR, TCRdb re-clonotyped the PCR reads. Of about 12,000 clones in the sample, about an eighth were seen once. Material: blood. These receptors originate from a female donor with papillary thyroid cancer or a benign thyroid nodule (not recorded which). Some clones in this sample may be carry-over from other donors' samples.

Only a few counts were recorded for this clone. Possible read error: a much larger clone is one base away. V usage is TRBV13 and J usage is TRBJ2-3, with D tentatively TRBD1 (5 bases). This CDR3 is 15 amino acids long. Trimming took off 4 bases at V and 0 bases at J, with 11 bases between the two ends. CDR1 is PRHDT and CDR2 is FYEKMQ in the germline V gene (reference sequence). The DNA of the CDR3 is TGTGCCAGCAGCTCCCCACAGGTAAGCACAGATACGCAGTATTTT. This encodes CASSSPQVSTDTQYF.

Of note for this clone: At one end, the junction sequence differs from germline, possibly due to a read error. CDR3 DNA: TGTGCCAGCAGTCCCCGACTAGTCTTCGACCGAGGCACGGATACGCAGTATTTT. It is translated as CASSPRLVFDRGTDTQYF. The chain recombines TRBV12-3 or TRBV12-4 with TRBJ2-3; weak D call: TRBD2 (6 bases). The CDR3 has 18 residues.

This clone was seen repeatedly, ten times or more. This chain joins TRBV6-1 and TRBJ2-6; D might be TRBD1 (5 bases). The V and J ends lost 6 bases and 0 bases respectively, with 12 bases between them. Looked up from germline, CDR1 is MNHNS and CDR2 is SASEGT. This CDR3 is built from 16 residues. CDR3 in amino acids: CASSPDTFSGANVLTF. The CDR3 region has the DNA TGTGCCAGCAGCCCGGACACGTTCTCTGGGGCCAACGTCCTGACTTTC.

This clone was observed a few times. CDR3 region: CASSDSGGATDTQYF. Here the CDR3 DNA reads TGTGCCAGCAGTGATAGCGGGGGGGCTACAGATACGCAGTATTTT. The chain recombines TRBV2 with TRBJ2-3, with TRBD2 matching 11 bases. The CDR3 consists of 15 residues. The ends lost 3 bases at V and 3 bases at J; junction bases unmatched: 2. Germline assignment: CDR1 SNHLY and CDR2 FYNNEI.

The sample holds many counts of this clone. The chain joins TRBV12-3 or TRBV12-4 to TRBJ2-7; D is ambiguous. This CDR3 has 14 residues. Trimming left V 2 bases short and J 2 bases short, with 10 bases between. The CDR3 spells CASSLRTYTYEQYF. In nucleotides, the CDR3 is TGTGCCAGCAGTTTACGCACCTATACCTACGAGCAGTACTTC.

This clone was seen only a few times. A much larger clone differs by one base, so this may be a read error. The rearrangement joins TRBV18 to TRBJ1-2; 7 positions agree with TRBD1. This CDR3 comprises 12 residues. Germline loops: CDR1 KGHSH, CDR2 LQKENI. CDR3 region: CASTPGTEGYTF. The CDR3 coding sequence is TGTGCCAGCACACCCGGGACAGAAGGCTACACCTTC.

J is TRBJ1-6 and V is TRBV6-1; maybe TRBD1 (6 bases). The CDR3 is 15 residues long. Looked up from germline, CDR1 is MNHNS and CDR2 is SASEGT. Trimming took off 8 bases at V and 10 bases at J, with 21 bases between the two ends. The CDR3 bases are TGTGCCAGCGGCGCCGAACAGGGTGGAGGATCACCCCTCCACTTT. Protein sequence: CASGAEQGGGSPLHF.

This clone is medium-sized. J is TRBJ1-2 and V is TRBV6-1; TRBD1 matches 9 bases. The CDR3 extends over 13 amino acids. V lost 4 bases to trimming and J lost 6 bases; unmatched junction nucleotides: 3. Germline V gene lookup returns CDR1 MNHNS and CDR2 SASEGT. The CDR3 sequence is CASSGTGEDGYTF. The CDR3 DNA follows: TGTGCCAGCAGTGGGACAGGGGAGGATGGCTACACCTTC.

This clone was seen many times. The gene calls are TRBV29-1 and TRBJ2-5; D unclear. Trimming removed 6 bases from V and 5 bases from J, with 16 bases in between. Per the germline V gene, CDR1 is SQVTM and CDR2 is ANQGSEA. The CDR3 runs 13 residues. The CDR3 sequence: CSVEPSVGETQYF. In DNA, the CDR3 is TGCAGCGTGGAGCCGTCCGTGGGGGAGACCCAGTACTTC.

This clone was seen ten or more times. The V and J genes are TRBV11-2 and TRBJ2-2; D is uncertain. The germline CDR1 and CDR2 sequences are SGHAT and FQNNGV. The CDR3 is 14 amino acids. Between the trimmed V and J ends, which lost 0 bases and 1 base, there was a span of 3 bases. Here the CDR3 reads CASSLDQNTGELFF. The CDR3 DNA reads as TGTGCCAGCAGCTTAGATCAGAACACCGGGGAGCTGTTTTTT.

This clone occurred a few times. The V gene is TRBV18, the J gene TRBJ2-1; 15 bases match TRBD2. Trimming removed 1 base from V and 4 bases from J; junction bases left unmatched: 11. The CDR3 is made up of 20 amino acids. Per germline, CDR1 KGHSH and CDR2 LQKENI. The CDR3 reads CASSPLQPGLAGGGYNEQFF. In nucleotides, the CDR3 is TGTGCCAGCTCACCACTCCAACCGGGACTAGCGGGAGGCGGGTACAATGAGCAGTTCTTC. Using reference TRBV18 and TRBJ2-1 for the parts outside the CDR3, the full variable domain is NAGVMQNPRHLVRRRGQEARLRCSPMKGHSHVYWYRQLPEEGLKFMVYLQKENIIDESGMPKERFSAEFPKEGPSILRIQQVVRGDSAAYFCASSPLQPGLAGGGYNEQFFGPGTRLTVL.

This clone was found many times. This rearrangement joins TRBV24-1 to TRBJ1-4; D may be TRBD1 (5 bases). V was shortened by 3 bases and J by 7 bases, with 17 bases between the two germline ends. CDR3 length: 16 amino acids. In germline, CDR1 is KGHDR, CDR2 SFDVKD. The CDR3 DNA is TGTGCCACCAGTGATCCCGGGGCCGGAAGGGCTGAAAAACTGTTTTTT. Translated: CATSDPGAGRAEKLFF.

This clone has at least ten counts. The chain carries TRBV4-2 and TRBJ2-4; no definite D call. Germline loops: CDR1 LGHNA, CDR2 YNFKEQ. The CDR3 loop spans 11 amino acids. V gave up 0 bases and J gave up 7 bases, with 1 base separating them. CDR3 DNA: TGTGCCAGCAGCCAAGATAACATTCAGTACTTC. Encoded protein: CASSQDNIQYF.

This clone came up a few times. The rearrangement uses TRBV2 and TRBJ1-2, with 7 bases lining up with TRBD1. V lost 4 bases to trimming and J lost 0 bases; unmatched junction nucleotides: 5. This CDR3 comprises 15 residues. The germline gives CDR1 SNHLY, CDR2 FYNNEI. This CDR3 is CASSAEGASNYGYTF. The CDR3 DNA sequence: TGTGCCAGCAGTGCCGAGGGGGCCTCTAACTATGGCTACACCTTC.

This clone was recorded at least ten times. This chain links TRBV27 with TRBJ2-7; 8 bases agree with TRBD2. The CDR3 consists of 13 residues. Germline values: CDR1 MNHEY, CDR2 SMNVEV (reference sequence). J lost 5 bases, V lost 6 bases, and 6 bases had no gene match. CDR3 in DNA: TGTGCCAGCAGGGGTCTAGCGGGCGACGAGCAGTACTTC. Its protein product is CASRGLAGDEQYF.

This clone occurred many times. A much larger clone differs by one base, so this may be a read error. The V call is TRBV25-1, the J call TRBJ2-3; no firm D call. The CDR3 covers 12 residues. From germline, CDR1 is MGHDK and CDR2 SYGVNS. The V and J ends lost 6 bases and 0 bases respectively, with 4 bases between them. CDR3 loop: CASRGSTDTQYF. The CDR3, as DNA: TGTGCCAGCAGGGGCAGCACAGATACGCAGTATTTT.